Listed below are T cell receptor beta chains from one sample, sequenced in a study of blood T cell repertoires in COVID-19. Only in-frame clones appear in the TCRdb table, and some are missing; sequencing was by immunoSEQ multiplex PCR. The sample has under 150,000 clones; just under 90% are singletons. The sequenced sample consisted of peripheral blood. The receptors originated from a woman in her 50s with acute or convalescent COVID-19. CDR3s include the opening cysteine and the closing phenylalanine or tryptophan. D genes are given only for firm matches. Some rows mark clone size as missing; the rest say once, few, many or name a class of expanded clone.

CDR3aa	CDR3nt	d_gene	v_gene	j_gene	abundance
CASSRDSVREAFF	TGTGCCAGCAGCCGGGACAGTGTAAGGGAAGCTTTCTTT	TRBD1	TRBV7-2	TRBJ1-1	NA
CSVEPMNTEAFF	TGCAGCGTTGAACCCATGAACACTGAAGCTTTCTTT	NA	TRBV29-1	TRBJ1-1	NA
CATSDPQMSYTF	TGTGCCACCAGTGATCCCCAGATGAGCTACACCTTC	NA	TRBV24-1	TRBJ1-2	few
CASSFGRGATNEKLFF	TGCGCCAGCAGCTTTGGCAGGGGTGCAACTAATGAAAAACTGTTTTTT	NA	TRBV5-1	TRBJ1-4	NA
CASSLAPEGIFRYEQYF	TGTGCCAGCAGCTTAGCGCCGGAGGGAATTTTTAGGTACGAGCAGTACTTC	NA	TRBV7-8	TRBJ2-7	NA
CASRWQTGNEQFF	TGTGCCAGCCGATGGCAAACGGGAAATGAGCAGTTCTTC	NA	TRBV19	TRBJ2-1	NA
CASSLTPLRGGADTEAFF	TGTGCCAGCAGCTTAACCCCCCTACGCGGGGGCGCGGACACTGAAGCTTTCTTT	NA	TRBV7-8	TRBJ1-1	once
CASREGTKYEKLFF	TGTGCCAGCAGAGAGGGAACGAAATACGAAAAACTGTTTTTT	NA	TRBV11-2	TRBJ1-4	NA
CASSVGSSGNTIYF	TGTGCCAGCAGCGTAGGGAGCTCTGGAAACACCATATATTTT	NA	TRBV9	TRBJ1-3	NA
CSVATSGGAVEQYF	TGCAGCGTTGCGACTAGCGGGGGGGCGGTTGAGCAGTACTTC	TRBD2	TRBV29-1	TRBJ2-7	once
CASSLARDYGYTF	TGTGCCAGCAGCTTAGCCCGAGACTATGGCTACACCTTC	NA	TRBV7-8	TRBJ1-2	NA
CASSYAGEGGEQYF	TGTGCCAGCAGTTACGCGGGAGAGGGTGGCGAGCAGTACTTC	TRBD2	TRBV6-2/TRBV6-3	TRBJ2-7	NA
CAISDMGNRGRTEAFF	TGTGCCATCAGTGATATGGGAAACAGGGGGCGGACTGAAGCTTTCTTT	TRBD1	TRBV10-3	TRBJ1-1	NA
CASSAVPAGTGSYEQYF	TGTGCCAGCAGTGCCGTTCCGGCCGGGACAGGGAGCTACGAGCAGTACTTC	TRBD1	TRBV6-7	TRBJ2-7	NA
CASSLRLSYNSPLHF	TGTGCCAGCAGTTTACGTCTCTCCTATAATTCACCCCTCCACTTT	NA	TRBV27	TRBJ1-6	NA
CASSQEGSAGGGGYNEQFF	TGCGCCAGCAGCCAAGAGGGAAGTGCCGGGGGGGGAGGGTACAATGAGCAGTTCTTC	TRBD2	TRBV4-1	TRBJ2-1	NA
CASSLSGTEAFF	TGTGCCAGCAGCCTGAGTGGCACTGAAGCTTTCTTT	NA	TRBV3-1/TRBV3-2	TRBJ1-1	NA
CASEQGANTEAFF	TGTGCCAGCGAACAGGGGGCCAACACTGAAGCTTTCTTT	TRBD1	TRBV25-1	TRBJ1-1	NA
CAWSRTEDSYEQYF	TGTGCCTGGAGTAGGACAGAAGATTCCTACGAGCAGTACTTC	NA	TRBV30	TRBJ2-7	NA
CASTPSIDFNYGYTF	TGTGCCAGTACCCCATCCATTGACTTTAACTATGGCTACACCTTC	NA	TRBV19	TRBJ1-2	NA
CAWSEPTGFGNTEAFF	TGTGCCTGGAGTGAACCGACAGGTTTTGGGAACACTGAAGCTTTCTTT	NA	TRBV30	TRBJ1-1	NA
CASSLSLGVGLAGVF	TGTGCCAGCAGTTTATCACTAGGAGTGGGGTTGGCTGGGGTCTTC	NA	TRBV28	TRBJ2-1	NA
CASSTGGGYGYTF	TGTGCCAGTAGCACAGGGGGTGGATATGGCTACACCTTC	TRBD1	TRBV19	TRBJ1-2	NA
CASSTTGGLTEAFF	TGTGCCAGCAGCACGACAGGGGGCTTAACTGAAGCTTTCTTT	TRBD1	TRBV3-1/TRBV3-2	TRBJ1-1	NA
CASSVGDRLNYGYTF	TGTGCCAGCAGCGTAGGGGACAGGCTCAACTATGGCTACACCTTC	TRBD1	TRBV9	TRBJ1-2	NA
CASSVGQDYGYTF	TGTGCCAGCAGCGTAGGACAGGACTATGGCTACACCTTC	NA	TRBV9	TRBJ1-2	few
CASRPTRGSGNTIYF	TGTGCCAGCAGACCCACCCGGGGAAGTGGAAACACCATATATTTT	NA	TRBV6-5	TRBJ1-3	NA
CASSLIGGWDTGELFF	TGTGCCAGCAGCTTAATCGGGGGGTGGGACACCGGGGAGCTGTTTTTT	TRBD2	TRBV11-2	TRBJ2-2	NA
CASSHSGPGLVFF	TGTGCCAGCAGCCACTCGGGTCCGGGACTAGTATTCTTC	TRBD2	TRBV6-6	TRBJ2-1	NA
CASSYSSGGYTF	TGTGCCAGCAGTTACTCGTCAGGGGGCTACACCTTC	NA	TRBV6-5	TRBJ1-2	NA
CASSLDPDSYEQYF	TGTGCCAGCAGCTTAGATCCTGACAGCTACGAGCAGTACTTC	NA	TRBV11-2	TRBJ2-7	NA
CASSPSGRGEQYF	TGTGCCAGTAGTCCGAGCGGGAGAGGCGAGCAGTACTTC	TRBD2	TRBV19	TRBJ2-7	NA